Listed below are T cell receptor beta chains from one sample, sequenced in a study of shared clonotypes between healthy human individuals. The method was immunoSEQ multiplex PCR; TCRdb's version includes in-frame clones alone and lacks a portion of them. The profile shows approximately 2,200,000 clones, about 92% of them singletons. Sequencing was done on a sample of naive CD8+ T cells from PBMCs. These TCRs come from a man younger than 35 in good health. Some clones in this sample may be carry-over from other donors' samples. Each CDR3 is given with its conserved first and last residue. Each record gives: clone size, V gene, J gene, D gene, CDR3 DNA, CDR3 protein. The D gene is left open where the match is weak. Not all rows give a size; the values are once, few, many and, for expanded clones, a class.

clone size: .; V gene: TRBV9; J gene: TRBJ2-7; D gene: TRBD2; CDR3 DNA: TGTGCCAGCAGCCCGAGGGGAGCGGGGAACTCCTACGAGCAGTACTTC; CDR3 protein: CASSPRGAGNSYEQYF
clone size: .; V gene: TRBV7-9; J gene: TRBJ2-7; D gene: TRBD1; CDR3 DNA: TGTGCCAGCAGCTCTCCGACAGGGGGCCGTTGGTACGAGCAGTACTTC; CDR3 protein: CASSSPTGGRWYEQYF
clone size: .; V gene: TRBV7-8; J gene: TRBJ2-7; D gene: TRBD1; CDR3 DNA: TGTGCCAGCAGCTTAGAGGGGACAGTCTCCTACGAGCAGTACTTC; CDR3 protein: CASSLEGTVSYEQYF
clone size: .; V gene: TRBV5-1; J gene: TRBJ2-5; D gene: TRBD1; CDR3 DNA: TGCGCCAGCAGCTTGGATAGGGGGCAGCAAGAGACCCAGTACTTC; CDR3 protein: CASSLDRGQQETQYF
clone size: .; V gene: TRBV5-6; J gene: TRBJ2-5; D gene: TRBD1; CDR3 DNA: TGTGCCAGCAGCTTGGGGCAGGGGGCGCGAGAGCAGTACTTC; CDR3 protein: CASSLGQGAREQYF
clone size: .; V gene: TRBV4-2; J gene: TRBJ2-1; D gene: TRBD1; CDR3 DNA: TGTGCCAGCAGCAGTTGGGACAGAAGTTTCCATGAGCAGTTCTTC; CDR3 protein: CASSSWDRSFHEQFF
clone size: .; V gene: TRBV4-2; J gene: TRBJ2-3; D gene: .; CDR3 DNA: TGTGCCAGCAGCCGAACGCTAGTGGGCACAGATACGCAGTATTTT; CDR3 protein: CASSRTLVGTDTQYF
clone size: .; V gene: TRBV7-9; J gene: TRBJ2-7; D gene: .; CDR3 DNA: TGTGCCAGCAGCCCTCCGGAGAAGGGGCGCTACGAGCAGTACTTC; CDR3 protein: CASSPPEKGRYEQYF
clone size: .; V gene: TRBV19; J gene: TRBJ1-1; D gene: .; CDR3 DNA: TGTGCCAGTAGTATAGACGGCGGGGGAGCTTTCTTT; CDR3 protein: CASSIDGGGAFF
clone size: .; V gene: TRBV7-9; J gene: TRBJ1-3; D gene: .; CDR3 DNA: TGTGCCAGCAGCCCGGGCGCATCCGGAAACACCATATATTTT; CDR3 protein: CASSPGASGNTIYF
clone size: .; V gene: TRBV6-6; J gene: TRBJ1-5; D gene: .; CDR3 DNA: TGTGCCGGAGGGACATACAATCAGCCCCAGCATTTT; CDR3 protein: CAGGTYNQPQHF
clone size: .; V gene: TRBV7-3; J gene: TRBJ2-7; D gene: .; CDR3 DNA: TGTGCCAGCAGCTTAACGGGGGAGCCATCAGCCTTCTACGAGCAGTACTTC; CDR3 protein: CASSLTGEPSAFYEQYF
clone size: .; V gene: TRBV10-3; J gene: TRBJ2-1; D gene: TRBD2; CDR3 DNA: TGTGCCATCAGTGGAAGATCCGCGGGAGGTTCGAACAATGAGCAGTTCTTC; CDR3 protein: CAISGRSAGGSNNEQFF
clone size: .; V gene: TRBV9; J gene: TRBJ2-2; D gene: TRBD2; CDR3 DNA: TGTGCCAGCAGCGTAAGCACTAGCGGGAGGGAAAGGAACACCGGGGAGCTGTTTTTT; CDR3 protein: CASSVSTSGRERNTGELFF
clone size: .; V gene: TRBV27; J gene: TRBJ2-7; D gene: .; CDR3 DNA: TGTGCCAGCAGTTCGGACGGGGACGAGCAGTACTTC; CDR3 protein: CASSSDGDEQYF
clone size: .; V gene: TRBV19; J gene: TRBJ1-1; D gene: .; CDR3 DNA: TGTGCCAGTAGTATTACAACGAACACTGAAGCTTTCTTT; CDR3 protein: CASSITTNTEAFF
clone size: .; V gene: TRBV11-2; J gene: TRBJ2-3; D gene: TRBD2; CDR3 DNA: TGTGCCAGCAGCTTAGGGGTACTAGCGGGAGGTAGCACAGATACGCAGTATTTT; CDR3 protein: CASSLGVLAGGSTDTQYF
clone size: .; V gene: TRBV7-3; J gene: TRBJ2-1; D gene: TRBD2; CDR3 DNA: TGTGCCAGCAGCCCCCTAGCGGGAGGGCCTAAGGATGAGCAGTTCTTC; CDR3 protein: CASSPLAGGPKDEQFF
clone size: .; V gene: TRBV7-9; J gene: TRBJ1-1; D gene: .; CDR3 DNA: TGTGCCAGCAGCTTAGTGGGTTTGAACACTGAAGCTTTCTTT; CDR3 protein: CASSLVGLNTEAFF
clone size: few; V gene: TRBV2; J gene: TRBJ1-1; D gene: .; CDR3 DNA: TGTGCCGGCCGAGGAGTGGACACTGAAGCTTTCTTT; CDR3 protein: CAGRGVDTEAFF
clone size: .; V gene: TRBV7-9; J gene: TRBJ2-1; D gene: .; CDR3 DNA: TGTGCCAGCAGCTTAGGGACAGCCCCGTACAATGAGCAGTTCTTC; CDR3 protein: CASSLGTAPYNEQFF
clone size: .; V gene: TRBV5-4; J gene: TRBJ2-7; D gene: TRBD2; CDR3 DNA: TGTGCCAGCAGCTTTAGGGGAGGGACCCGTCGCGAGCAGTACTTC; CDR3 protein: CASSFRGGTRREQYF
clone size: once; V gene: TRBV4-1; J gene: TRBJ2-5; D gene: TRBD1; CDR3 DNA: TGCGCCAGCAGCACCGGGACAGGGATGGTTGGGCTACAAGAGACCCAGTACTTC; CDR3 protein: CASSTGTGMVGLQETQYF
clone size: .; V gene: TRBV27; J gene: TRBJ2-7; D gene: .; CDR3 DNA: TGTGCCAGCAGTTCCGGGCCGTGGGGCTACGAGCAGTACTTC; CDR3 protein: CASSSGPWGYEQYF
clone size: .; V gene: TRBV28; J gene: TRBJ1-5; D gene: .; CDR3 DNA: TGTGCCAGCAGTTTAATGGACAGAGGAAATCAGCCCCAGCATTTT; CDR3 protein: CASSLMDRGNQPQHF
clone size: .; V gene: TRBV7-7; J gene: TRBJ2-1; D gene: TRBD2; CDR3 DNA: TGTGCCAGCAGCTCCGGACTAGCGCCTAAGGGTGAGCAGTTCTTC; CDR3 protein: CASSSGLAPKGEQFF
clone size: .; V gene: TRBV7-6; J gene: TRBJ2-5; D gene: .; CDR3 DNA: TGTGCCAGCAGCCCACTCTCGGGGGGCGACTTCCAAGAGACCCAGTACTTC; CDR3 protein: CASSPLSGGDFQETQYF
clone size: .; V gene: TRBV11-2; J gene: TRBJ1-2; D gene: .; CDR3 DNA: TGTGCCAGCAGCTTCTGGGGGGATTGGAGCGGCTACACCTTC; CDR3 protein: CASSFWGDWSGYTF
clone size: .; V gene: TRBV7-9; J gene: TRBJ2-3; D gene: .; CDR3 DNA: TGTGCCAGCAGCTTAGCGGGTCGCAGGGTAGCAGATACGCAGTATTTT; CDR3 protein: CASSLAGRRVADTQYF
clone size: .; V gene: TRBV5-1; J gene: TRBJ1-1; D gene: .; CDR3 DNA: TGCGCCAGCAGCTTGAAGGCGGGCCACGGGTTCACTGAAGCTTTCTTT; CDR3 protein: CASSLKAGHGFTEAFF
clone size: .; V gene: TRBV19; J gene: TRBJ2-7; D gene: .; CDR3 DNA: TGTGCCAGTAGTATAGCTGACCACGAGCAGTACTTC; CDR3 protein: CASSIADHEQYF
clone size: .; V gene: TRBV18; J gene: TRBJ1-2; D gene: TRBD1; CDR3 DNA: TGTGCCAGCTCAGAGGACAGGCAGATCCCTAACTATGGCTACACCTTC; CDR3 protein: CASSEDRQIPNYGYTF
clone size: .; V gene: TRBV28; J gene: TRBJ2-5; D gene: .; CDR3 DNA: TGTGCCAGCGTAGCGGAGCTACAAGAGACCCAGTACTTC; CDR3 protein: CASVAELQETQYF
clone size: .; V gene: TRBV19; J gene: TRBJ1-1; D gene: .; CDR3 DNA: TGTGCCAGTAGTATCGCCTTGAGGGTGGGGGCTGAAGCTTTCTTT; CDR3 protein: CASSIALRVGAEAFF
clone size: few; V gene: TRBV6-1; J gene: TRBJ1-5; D gene: .; CDR3 DNA: TGTGCCAGCAGTGAGGGACCTTATAGCAATCAGCCCCAGCATTTT; CDR3 protein: CASSEGPYSNQPQHF
clone size: .; V gene: TRBV13; J gene: TRBJ2-5; D gene: TRBD2; CDR3 DNA: TGTGCCAGCAGCACACAGCGGGAGGGCCGGGAGACCCAGTACTTC; CDR3 protein: CASSTQREGRETQYF
clone size: once; V gene: TRBV7-2; J gene: TRBJ2-1; D gene: .; CDR3 DNA: TGTGCCAGCAGCCCCCCCGAACAGATACTTTACAATGAGCAGTTCTTC; CDR3 protein: CASSPPEQILYNEQFF
clone size: .; V gene: TRBV5-4; J gene: TRBJ2-2; D gene: TRBD2; CDR3 DNA: TGTGCCCCGGGGGGGGACACCGGGGAGCTGTTTTTT; CDR3 protein: CAPGGDTGELFF
clone size: .; V gene: TRBV9; J gene: TRBJ2-3; D gene: .; CDR3 DNA: TGTGCCAGCAGCGCCCGCACAGATACGCAGTATTTT; CDR3 protein: CASSARTDTQYF
clone size: .; V gene: TRBV9; J gene: TRBJ1-5; D gene: TRBD1; CDR3 DNA: TGTGCCAGCAGCAAGGGACAGGCCAATCAGCCCCAGCATTTT; CDR3 protein: CASSKGQANQPQHF
clone size: .; V gene: TRBV4-3; J gene: TRBJ1-2; D gene: .; CDR3 DNA: TGCGCCAGCAGCCCCAGGGGTGGCAACTATGGCTACACCTTC; CDR3 protein: CASSPRGGNYGYTF
clone size: .; V gene: TRBV7-8; J gene: TRBJ2-3; D gene: TRBD2; CDR3 DNA: TGTGCCAGCAGCTTAGTAGCGGGAGGGCCAGATACGCAGTATTTT; CDR3 protein: CASSLVAGGPDTQYF
clone size: .; V gene: TRBV5-6; J gene: TRBJ2-1; D gene: .; CDR3 DNA: TGTGCCAGCAGCTTGCCCGGGAACAATGAGCAGTTCTTC; CDR3 protein: CASSLPGNNEQFF
clone size: .; V gene: TRBV19; J gene: TRBJ2-5; D gene: .; CDR3 DNA: TGTGCCAGTAGTATAGCCTCTGTCAGGGAGACCCAGTACTTC; CDR3 protein: CASSIASVRETQYF
clone size: .; V gene: TRBV7-6; J gene: TRBJ1-2; D gene: .; CDR3 DNA: TGTGCCAGCAGCTCATCCGGAGGGGGCTACACCTTC; CDR3 protein: CASSSSGGGYTF
clone size: .; V gene: TRBV27; J gene: TRBJ2-5; D gene: .; CDR3 DNA: TGTGCCAGCAGTTTATCTGGGGAGACCCAGTACTTC; CDR3 protein: CASSLSGETQYF
clone size: .; V gene: TRBV5-4; J gene: TRBJ2-7; D gene: .; CDR3 DNA: TGTGCCAGCAGCTTCCGGGGAGCCTACGAGCAGTACTTC; CDR3 protein: CASSFRGAYEQYF
clone size: .; V gene: TRBV5-6; J gene: TRBJ2-7; D gene: .; CDR3 DNA: TGTGCCAGCAGCCCGGACAGAACCTCCTACGAGCAGTACTTC; CDR3 protein: CASSPDRTSYEQYF
clone size: .; V gene: TRBV29-1; J gene: TRBJ1-2; D gene: TRBD1; CDR3 DNA: TGCAGCGTTGAAAACCGGGACAGGGGTTTTTTGGGTGAACCCTATGGCTACACCTTC; CDR3 protein: CSVENRDRGFLGEPYGYTF
clone size: once; V gene: TRBV19; J gene: TRBJ2-7; D gene: .; CDR3 DNA: TGTGCCAGTACAGAGAGGCAGGGCTCTACCGTCTACGAGCAGTACTTC; CDR3 protein: CASTERQGSTVYEQYF
clone size: .; V gene: TRBV5-1; J gene: TRBJ2-7; D gene: TRBD1; CDR3 DNA: TGCGCCAGCAGCTTGGTCGAAGTTTGGACAGGGGGACGAGGGGCCTACGAGCAGTACTTC; CDR3 protein: CASSLVEVWTGGRGAYEQYF
clone size: .; V gene: TRBV2; J gene: TRBJ2-7; D gene: TRBD1; CDR3 DNA: TGTGCCAGCAGGGACAGGGGTGGGAGTCCGTACTTC; CDR3 protein: CASRDRGGSPYF
clone size: .; V gene: TRBV7-2; J gene: TRBJ2-1; D gene: TRBD2; CDR3 DNA: TGTGCCAGCACCCCCGGGGGAAGTAGCGGGAATGAGCAGTTCTTC; CDR3 protein: CASTPGGSSGNEQFF
clone size: .; V gene: TRBV7-3; J gene: TRBJ2-2; D gene: .; CDR3 DNA: TGTGCCAGCAGCCCTCGCTCCGGGGAGCTGTTTTTT; CDR3 protein: CASSPRSGELFF
clone size: .; V gene: TRBV7-9; J gene: TRBJ2-3; D gene: .; CDR3 DNA: TGTGCCAGCAGCCCGCCGGCCGGGGACCCAACAGATACGCAGTATTTT; CDR3 protein: CASSPPAGDPTDTQYF
clone size: once; V gene: TRBV5-5; J gene: TRBJ2-7; D gene: .; CDR3 DNA: TGTGCCAGCAGCTTAGGGACACCCTCCTTCTACGAGCAGTACTTC; CDR3 protein: CASSLGTPSFYEQYF